This paragraph covers one T cell receptor beta chain sequence. The source material, RNA transcripts, was used to amplify TCR beta CDR3 regions. When the TCR CDR3 underwent first-round RT-PCR, the HTBI primer set was used. TCRdb reprocessed the multiplex PCR reads via MiXCR and lists one record per CDR3 protein. The sample lists some 490,000 distinct CDR3 sequences, 22% occurring once. These data belong to a study of T cells in Graves' hyperthyroidism and ophthalmopathy. This TCR was sampled from a woman in her 70s with Graves' ophthalmopathy. The sample consisted of blood.

The CDR3 coding sequence is TGTGCCAGCAGTTACGGGGACAGCGACTCCAAACAAGAGACCCAGTACTTC. Residues: CASSYGDSDSKQETQYF. The J gene is TRBJ2-5, the V gene TRBV6-2 or TRBV6-3; 7 bases fit TRBD1. Germline V gene lookup returns CDR1 MNHEY and CDR2 SVGEGT. This CDR3 has 17 amino acids. J gave up 2 bases and V 2 bases, and 11 bases lay outside the gene matches.